These 22 T cell receptor beta chains were sequenced from one sample in a study of blood T cell repertoires in COVID-19. This table comes from immunoSEQ multiplex PCR, and its TCRdb copy is limited to in-frame clones, with some not included. The sample yields 110,000 to 150,000 clones, around nine tenths seen once. The source material was peripheral blood. The receptors shown here come from a human donor in a cohort sampled during active COVID-19.

The J gene is TRBJ1-5, the V gene TRBV27, with TRBD1 matching 10 bases. Germline V gene sequence: CDR1 MNHEY, CDR2 SMNVEV (reference sequence). The CDR3 runs 15 residues. V dropped 8 bases and J dropped 6; count of bases not matched to a gene: 10. The DNA for the CDR3 is TGTGCCAGCCGGAGCCCCGGGACAGGGGTTCAGCCCCAGCATTTT. Its protein is CASRSPGTGVQPQHF.

This rearrangement joins TRBV28 to TRBJ2-7; 10 nucleotides align to TRBD1. Trimming took 7 bases from V and 3 from J; bases not matched to a gene: 6. The CDR3 consists of 14 residues. The germline V gene has CDR1 MDHEN and CDR2 SYDVKM. CDR3 sequence (DNA): TGTGCCAGCACTTTTGGGACAGGGGACTACGAGCAGTACTTC. Translated, it gives CASTFGTGDYEQYF.

The rearrangement links TRBV6-5 to TRBJ1-2, with D possibly being TRBD1 (6 bases). Trimming cost V 8 bases and J 0 bases, with 16 bases left between them. This CDR3 is 15 amino acids long. Germline CDR1 and CDR2: MNHEY and SVGAGI. The CDR3 nucleotides read TGTGCCAGCCCCGGGGGGGGCGCAACTAACTATGGCTACACCTTC. Its protein is CASPGGGATNYGYTF.

The chain employs TRBV11-1 and TRBJ2-7; 8 positions match TRBD2. Losses at the gene ends were 5 bases for V and 4 bases for J; bases not matched to a gene: 10. Germline CDR1 is SGHAT and CDR2 is FQDESV (reference sequence). This CDR3 is built from 15 residues. The CDR3 DNA reads as TGTGCCAGCAGCCCTTTGGCGGGAGGAATATACGAGCAGTACTTC. This translates into CASSPLAGGIYEQYF.

This clone appeared once. Written as DNA, the CDR3 is TGCGCCAGCAGTGGGACTACGAACACCGGGGAGCTGTTTTTT. The encoded protein is CASSGTTNTGELFF. This rearrangement joins TRBV5-1 to TRBJ2-2, with TRBD2 identical over 7 bases. Germline CDR1 SGHRS, CDR2 YFSETQ. Trimming took 5 bases from V and 0 from J; bases not matched to a gene: 1. The CDR3 contains 14 residues.

As DNA, the CDR3 is TGTGCCAGCAGCCCGATTGGGGCGCGCACAGATACGCAGTATTTT. As protein: CASSPIGARTDTQYF. This chain uses TRBV11-2 with TRBJ2-3; tentative D call: TRBD1 (5 bases). CDR3 length equals 15 residues. V was clipped by 5 bases and J by 1 base, with 13 bases between them. Looked up from germline, CDR1 is SGHAT and CDR2 is FQNNGV.

The genes are TRBV5-1 and TRBJ1-2; D is undetermined. The germline gives CDR1 SGHRS, CDR2 YFSETQ. V was clipped by 4 bases and J by 7 bases, with 14 bases between them. The CDR3 consists of 13 residues. CDR3 nucleotides: TGCGCCAGCAGCCTAGAGGGAGTTTCTGGCTACACCTTC. It specifies CASSLEGVSGYTF.

V is TRBV2 and J is TRBJ2-1; 9 bases map to TRBD2. The CDR3 is 14 amino acids. CDR1 SNHLY and CDR2 FYNNEI come from the germline V gene. V was pared by 11 bases and J by 5 bases, with 10 bases of the junction left unmatched. CDR3 amino acids: CARLKAGGNNEQFF. The CDR3, as DNA: TGTGCCCGCCTTAAAGCGGGGGGTAACAATGAGCAGTTCTTC.

The chain employs TRBV28 and TRBJ2-5; 10 bases fit TRBD1. This CDR3 contains 16 residues. Germline V gives CDR1 MDHEN, CDR2 SYDVKM. V shed 6 bases, J shed 5 bases, and the junction held 12 bases outside the gene matches. The CDR3 DNA reads as TGTGCCAGCAGCAGTATTCCGGGACAGGGGTATGAGACCCAGTACTTC. Translating gives CASSSIPGQGYETQYF.

The chain has TRBV27 and TRBJ1-6; possible D gene TRBD1, 5 bases. The germline V and J ends were trimmed by 4 bases and 7 bases, with 17 bases remaining between them. The CDR3 covers 16 residues. CDR1 is MNHEY and CDR2 is SMNVEV in the germline V gene (reference sequence). CDR3 residues: CASSSGQGVRNSPLHF. The CDR3 DNA is TGTGCCAGCAGTTCCGGGCAGGGTGTCCGGAATTCACCCCTCCACTTT.

The rearrangement uses TRBV4-1 and TRBJ1-2; D possibly corresponds to TRBD1 (5 bases). The CDR3 totals 16 residues. The V gene's germline CDR1 is MGHRA and CDR2 YSYEKL. V gave up 4 bases and J gave up 4 bases, with 19 bases separating them. The DNA of the CDR3 is TGCGCCAGCAGCCGAATCAGTGAAGCGGGGCGCTATGGCTACACCTTC. The encoded protein is CASSRISEAGRYGYTF.

The chain recombines TRBV11-3 with TRBJ2-3; 12 bases agree with TRBD2. The CDR3 is made up of 16 amino acids. CDR1 and CDR2 (germline): SGHNT, YENEEA. Unmatched junction bases numbered 3, after V lost 3 bases and J lost 2 bases. The CDR3 DNA is TGTGCCAGCAGCTTGGGACTAGCGGGTGCCACAGATACGCAGTATTTT. Translating it yields CASSLGLAGATDTQYF.

This chain uses TRBV30 with TRBJ2-1; 9 bases map to TRBD2. This CDR3 is 12 amino acids long. V trimming: 7 bases; J trimming: 9 bases; junction bases outside the gene matches: 7. Germline CDR1 and CDR2: GTSNPN and SVGIG (reference sequence). The CDR3 coding sequence is TGTGCCTCTAGCGGGGAATGGTTTGAGCAGTTCTTC. Amino acids: CASSGEWFEQFF.

The genes are TRBV2 and TRBJ1-5; weak D call: TRBD1 (5 bases). The V gene lost 4 bases and the J gene lost 3 bases, with 7 bases spanning the gap. The CDR3 has 13 amino acids. CDR1 and CDR2 (germline): SNHLY, FYNNEI. DNA of the CDR3: TGTGCCAGCAGTGCAGGGTACAATCAGCCCCAGCATTTT. Its translation: CASSAGYNQPQHF.

The V and J genes are TRBV13 and TRBJ2-1, with 8 positions matching TRBD2. The V gene's germline CDR1 is PRHDT and CDR2 FYEKMQ (reference sequence). The CDR3 spans 16 residues. V dropped 2 bases and J dropped 6; count of bases not matched to a gene: 9. CDR3 bases: TGTGCCAGCAGCTTATATACGGGGGGGCCGGGCAATGAGCAGTTCTTC. It specifies CASSLYTGGPGNEQFF.

This clone was observed a few times. In the same sample, other DNA sequences code for this CDR3. The gene calls are TRBV5-1 and TRBJ1-3; D perhaps matches TRBD1 (6 bases). V lost 0 bases, J lost 0 bases, and 7 bases lay in between. In germline, CDR1 is SGHRS, CDR2 YFSETQ. The CDR3 extends over 15 amino acids. The CDR3 coding sequence is TGCGCCAGCAGCTTGGGGACAGCCTCTGGAAACACCATATATTTT. Translating it yields CASSLGTASGNTIYF.

The chain links TRBV19 to TRBJ2-7; the D gene is possibly TRBD2 (7 bases). From germline, CDR1 is LNHDA and CDR2 SQIVND (reference sequence). The CDR3 runs 16 residues. Trimming left V 4 bases short and J 3 bases short, with 19 bases between. CDR3 DNA sequence: TGTGCCAGTAGTACATCCCGAGGGGGGGCGAGCTACGAGCAGTACTTC. Protein product: CASSTSRGGASYEQYF.

The gene calls are TRBV29-1 and TRBJ2-2; 10 nucleotides agree with TRBD2. Germline V gene sequence: CDR1 SQVTM, CDR2 ANQGSEA. The CDR3 is 13 residues long. With V trimmed by 6 bases and J by 7 bases, 5 bases remained unmatched. CDR3 coding DNA: TGCAGCGTGCTTATAGCGGGAGGCGGGGAGCTGTTTTTT. This translates into CSVLIAGGGELFF.

This clone was picked up a small number of times. The chain has TRBV29-1 and TRBJ2-3; D might be TRBD1 (6 bases). Trimming shortened V by 4 bases and J by 7 bases, and 15 bases separated the two germline ends. The germline V gene encodes CDR1 SQVTM and CDR2 ANQGSEA. The CDR3 contains 13 residues. The CDR3 nucleotides read TGCAGCGTTGTAGAAAACAGGGAAAATACGCAGTATTTT. Its protein is CSVVENRENTQYF.

The chain uses TRBV28 and TRBJ1-2; the match to TRBD1 covers 8 bases. The V gene's germline CDR1 is MDHEN and CDR2 SYDVKM. V trimming: 5 bases; J trimming: 4 bases; junction bases outside the gene matches: 3. This CDR3 spans 13 amino acids. The CDR3 DNA follows: TGTGCCAGCAGTGCGGGGACAGGCTATGGCTACACCTTC. It is translated as CASSAGTGYGYTF.

This chain connects TRBV5-1 to TRBJ2-1, with D perhaps TRBD2 (6 bases). CDR1 is SGHRS and CDR2 is YFSETQ in the germline V gene. Trimming shortened V by 0 bases and J by 1 base, and 8 bases separated the two germline ends. The CDR3 is made up of 15 amino acids. The CDR3 here is CASSLAGESYNEQFF. CDR3 sequence (DNA): TGCGCCAGCAGCTTGGCGGGAGAATCCTACAATGAGCAGTTCTTC.

The rearrangement links TRBV10-3 to TRBJ1-1; D not certain. V lost 9 bases, J lost 1 base, and 12 bases lay in between. CDR3 length equals 13 residues. The germline V gene encodes CDR1 ENHRY and CDR2 SYGVKD. The CDR3 here is CAISLSGNTEAFF. DNA for the CDR3: TGTGCCATAAGCCTTTCGGGGAACACTGAAGCTTTCTTT.